The rows below give T cell receptor beta chains drawn from one sample of a study of shared clonotypes between healthy human individuals. TCRdb's table, derived via immunoSEQ multiplex PCR, lists solely in-frame clones and lacks some. The table records fewer than 3 million clones, around 90% of them present only once. Sequences were obtained from naive CD4+ T cells from PBMCs. The receptors derive from a man younger than 30 in good health. Some clones in this sample may be carry-over from other donors' samples. Each CDR3 is given with its conserved first and last residue. A D gene is named only where the DNA matches it firmly. Expanded clones are given a class, and other clones once, few, many or no size at all.

clone_size d_call j_call v_call cdr3_aa cdr3_nt
NA TRBD2 TRBJ2-4 TRBV19 CASSVAGGGNIQYF TGTGCCAGTAGTGTCGCGGGAGGGGGAAACATTCAGTACTTC
NA NA TRBJ2-7 TRBV27 CASSRRARESGEQYF TGTGCCAGCAGTCGCCGCGCCCGGGAGAGTGGCGAGCAGTACTTC
NA NA TRBJ2-1 TRBV20-1 CSARDDEQFF TGCAGTGCTAGAGATGATGAGCAGTTCTTC
once NA TRBJ2-7 TRBV6-1 CASSEPESSGLDHEQYF TGTGCCAGCAGTGAGCCTGAATCGAGCGGTCTAGACCACGAGCAGTACTTC
NA NA TRBJ2-2 TRBV19 CASRVLAWARTGELFF TGTGCCAGCAGGGTTTTGGCCTGGGCGAGGACCGGGGAGCTGTTTTTT
NA TRBD1 TRBJ2-5 TRBV9 CASGRAGGLQETQYF TGTGCCAGCGGTCGGGCAGGGGGCCTGCAAGAGACCCAGTACTTC
once TRBD2 TRBJ2-1 TRBV7-2 CASSLGLAGYNEQFF TGTGCCAGCAGCTTAGGACTAGCGGGTTACAATGAGCAGTTCTTC
NA TRBD1 TRBJ1-4 TRBV5-4 CASSLAGGNEKLFF TGTGCCAGCAGCTTGGCAGGGGGGAATGAAAAACTGTTTTTT
NA TRBD1 TRBJ2-7 TRBV11-2 CASSLLTGVYEQYF TGTGCCAGCAGCTTACTAACAGGGGTCTACGAGCAGTACTTC
NA NA TRBJ1-2 TRBV5-1 CASSPQTENYGYTF TGCGCCAGCAGCCCCCAGACGGAGAACTATGGCTACACCTTC
NA NA TRBJ1-2 TRBV28 CASSLWDNSRGYTF TGTGCCAGCAGTTTATGGGACAACTCCCGGGGCTACACCTTC
NA NA TRBJ2-5 TRBV18 CASSHLSGAHQETQYF TGTGCCAGCTCACACCTTTCGGGGGCCCACCAAGAGACCCAGTACTTC
once NA TRBJ1-5 TRBV28 CASGDRPNQPQHF TGTGCCAGCGGTGACAGGCCGAATCAGCCCCAGCATTTT
NA TRBD1 TRBJ2-7 TRBV28 CASKGTGGSYEQYF TGTGCCAGCAAAGGGACAGGGGGCTCCTACGAGCAGTACTTC
NA NA TRBJ1-2 TRBV2 CASSPQGSGYGYTF TGTGCCAGCAGTCCACAGGGATCTGGGTATGGCTACACCTTC
NA TRBD1 TRBJ1-1 TRBV25-1 CASRGTGKLTEAFF TGTGCCAGCAGGGGGACAGGGAAACTCACTGAAGCTTTCTTT
NA TRBD1 TRBJ2-3 TRBV2 CASRTGLDTQYF TGTGCCAGCAGGACAGGGTTGGATACGCAGTATTTT
NA NA TRBJ1-2 TRBV11-2 CASSSVRDWGGGYTF TGTGCCAGCAGCTCGGTTCGGGACTGGGGCGGGGGCTACACCTTC
NA NA TRBJ2-6 TRBV19 CASSFPQAISGANVLTF TGTGCCAGTAGTTTCCCACAGGCGATCTCTGGGGCCAACGTCCTGACTTTC
NA NA TRBJ2-7 TRBV15 CATSRGALSYEQYF TGTGCCACCAGCAGAGGGGCTTTGTCCTACGAGCAGTACTTC
once NA TRBJ2-7 TRBV5-1 CASSLGPGGTYEQYF TGCGCCAGCAGCTTGGGACCAGGGGGGACCTACGAGCAGTACTTC
NA NA TRBJ2-1 TRBV4-3 CASSQDQRPFRGEQFF TGCGCCAGCAGCCAAGATCAGAGACCCTTCCGGGGTGAGCAGTTCTTC
NA NA TRBJ2-4 TRBV28 CASGLAKNIQYF TGTGCCAGCGGACTAGCCAAAAACATTCAGTACTTC
NA NA TRBJ2-1 TRBV15 CATSRDEGKQFF TGTGCCACCAGCAGAGATGAAGGGAAGCAGTTCTTC
NA TRBD1 TRBJ2-7 TRBV29-1 CSVSKTGASYEQYF TGCAGCGTCTCCAAGACAGGGGCCTCCTACGAGCAGTACTTC
NA NA TRBJ1-3 TRBV7-9 CASSYPGRPSGNTIYF TGTGCCAGCAGCTATCCGGGACGGCCCTCTGGAAACACCATATATTTT
NA NA TRBJ2-1 TRBV5-1 CASSLDRNSFVNEQFF TGCGCCAGCAGCTTGGACAGGAACTCCTTCGTAAATGAGCAGTTCTTC
NA NA TRBJ1-1 TRBV4-2 CASSQERPNTEAFF TGTGCCAGCAGCCAAGAGAGACCCAACACTGAAGCTTTCTTT
NA TRBD1 TRBJ2-5 TRBV6-1 CASSGRTGRQETQYF TGTGCCAGCAGTGGAAGGACAGGTAGACAAGAGACCCAGTACTTC
NA NA TRBJ1-2 TRBV18 CASSPSLGDGYTF TGTGCCAGCTCACCATCCCTAGGGGACGGCTACACCTTC
NA TRBD1 TRBJ1-1 TRBV5-4 CASSSRTGAGTEAFF TGTGCCAGCAGCTCCCGGACAGGGGCGGGCACTGAAGCTTTCTTT
NA NA TRBJ1-2 TRBV27 CASSFRAAYGYTF TGTGCCAGCAGTTTCCGGGCAGCCTATGGCTACACCTTC
NA NA TRBJ2-7 TRBV2 CASSVGAVSYYEQYF TGTGCCAGCAGTGTTGGGGCAGTCTCGTACTACGAGCAGTACTTC
NA NA TRBJ2-1 TRBV28 CASSLGMFEQFF TGTGCCAGCAGTCTAGGGATGTTTGAGCAGTTCTTC
NA TRBD2 TRBJ2-4 TRBV18 CASQRGGVIDKNIQYF TGTGCCAGCCAACGCGGGGGAGTAATAGACAAAAACATTCAGTACTTC
NA NA TRBJ1-6 TRBV19 CAREVVKLSPLHF TGTGCCAGGGAGGTAGTCAAACTTTCACCCCTCCACTTT
NA NA TRBJ2-5 TRBV18 CASSPYLSEETQYF TGTGCCAGCTCACCCTATCTGAGTGAAGAGACCCAGTACTTC
NA NA TRBJ2-1 TRBV25-1 CASSEDMHNEQFF TGTGCCAGCAGTGAAGATATGCACAATGAGCAGTTCTTC
NA NA TRBJ1-1 TRBV2 CASSEALLVYTGDTEAFF TGTGCCAGCAGTGAAGCGCTTCTTGTATATACGGGGGACACTGAAGCTTTCTTT
NA TRBD1 TRBJ1-1 TRBV9 CASSAGDRGDTEAFF TGTGCCAGCAGCGCGGGGGACAGGGGGGACACTGAAGCTTTCTTT
NA TRBD2 TRBJ2-1 TRBV7-3 CASSSGLAGNNEQFF TGTGCCAGCAGCTCGGGGCTAGCGGGCAACAATGAGCAGTTCTTC
NA NA TRBJ1-5 TRBV19 CASSVGMNAQPQHF TGTGCCAGTAGCGTAGGAATGAATGCTCAGCCCCAGCATTTT
NA TRBD1 TRBJ2-7 TRBV14 CASSPRDREYEQYF TGTGCCAGCAGCCCAAGGGACAGGGAATACGAGCAGTACTTC
NA NA TRBJ2-1 TRBV7-9 CASSLPWGNEQFF TGTGCCAGCAGCTTACCCTGGGGGAATGAGCAGTTCTTC
many NA TRBJ2-3 TRBV5-3 CARSFVWEATTDTQYF TGTGCCAGAAGCTTCGTCTGGGAGGCCACCACAGATACGCAGTATTTT
NA NA TRBJ1-3 TRBV6-6 CASGGNTIYF TGTGCCAGCGGCGGAAACACCATATATTTT
NA NA TRBJ1-4 TRBV6-6 CASSQRRTNRGEKLFF TGTGCCAGCAGCCAACGGAGGACAAACCGAGGGGAAAAACTGTTTTTT
NA NA TRBJ2-7 TRBV30 CAWTRGASYEQYF TGTGCCTGGACCCGAGGGGCCTCCTACGAGCAGTACTTC
NA NA TRBJ2-3 TRBV5-1 CASSFGGSSTDTQYF TGCGCCAGCAGCTTTGGAGGGTCTAGCACAGATACGCAGTATTTT
NA NA TRBJ1-1 TRBV2 CASLREMNTEAFF TGTGCCAGCCTTAGAGAAATGAACACTGAAGCTTTCTTT
NA NA TRBJ2-1 TRBV7-9 CASSQLGYNTYNEQFF TGTGCCAGCAGCCAACTAGGATATAATACCTACAATGAGCAGTTCTTC
NA TRBD2 TRBJ2-7 TRBV4-3 CASSQGPPLAGSMDEQYF TGCGCCAGCAGCCAAGGCCCCCCCCTAGCGGGGTCGATGGACGAGCAGTACTTC
once NA TRBJ1-4 TRBV5-1 CASSLEGTNEKLFF TGCGCCAGCAGCTTGGAGGGAACTAATGAAAAACTGTTTTTT
NA TRBD2 TRBJ2-7 TRBV5-6 CASSLMALAGVGEQYF TGTGCCAGCAGCTTGATGGCACTAGCGGGAGTCGGTGAGCAGTACTTC
NA TRBD1 TRBJ2-7 TRBV28 CASKGQTRTDF TGTGCCAGCAAGGGACAGACGAGAACGGACTTC
NA NA TRBJ2-1 TRBV4-3 CASSQGTSALPKYNEQFF TGCGCCAGCAGCCAAGGGACCTCGGCCCTACCTAAATACAATGAGCAGTTCTTC